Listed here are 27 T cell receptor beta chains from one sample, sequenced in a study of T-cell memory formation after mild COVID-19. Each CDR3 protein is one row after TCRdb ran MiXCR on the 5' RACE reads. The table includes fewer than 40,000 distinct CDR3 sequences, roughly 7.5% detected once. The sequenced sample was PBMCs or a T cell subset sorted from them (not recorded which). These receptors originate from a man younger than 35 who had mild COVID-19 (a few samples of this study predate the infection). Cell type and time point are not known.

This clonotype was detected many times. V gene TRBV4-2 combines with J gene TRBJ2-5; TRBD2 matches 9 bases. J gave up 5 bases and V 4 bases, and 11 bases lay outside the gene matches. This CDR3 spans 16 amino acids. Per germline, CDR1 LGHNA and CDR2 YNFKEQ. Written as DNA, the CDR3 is TGTGCCAGCAGCCCCCCCCGCGCGGGGGGGGAGGAGACCCAGTACTTC. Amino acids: CASSPPRAGGEETQYF.

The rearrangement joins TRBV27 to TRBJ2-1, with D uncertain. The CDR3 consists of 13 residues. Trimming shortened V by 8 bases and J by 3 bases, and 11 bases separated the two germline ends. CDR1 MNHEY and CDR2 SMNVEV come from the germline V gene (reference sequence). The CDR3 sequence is CASGKLLYNEQFF. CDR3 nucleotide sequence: TGTGCCAGCGGTAAACTACTCTACAATGAGCAGTTCTTC.

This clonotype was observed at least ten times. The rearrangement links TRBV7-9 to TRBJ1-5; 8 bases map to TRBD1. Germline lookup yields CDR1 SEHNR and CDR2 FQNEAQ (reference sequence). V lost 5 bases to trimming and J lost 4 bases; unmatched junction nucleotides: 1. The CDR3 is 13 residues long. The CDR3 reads CASSRQGNQPQHF. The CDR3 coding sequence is TGTGCCAGCAGCCGACAGGGGAATCAGCCCCAGCATTTT.

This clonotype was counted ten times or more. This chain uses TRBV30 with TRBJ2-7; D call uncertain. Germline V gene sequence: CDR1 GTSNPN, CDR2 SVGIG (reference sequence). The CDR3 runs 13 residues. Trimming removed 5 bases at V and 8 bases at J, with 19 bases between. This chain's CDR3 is CAWGRSRSRKQYF. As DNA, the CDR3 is TGTGCCTGGGGCCGGAGCAGGTCGCGTAAGCAGTACTTC.

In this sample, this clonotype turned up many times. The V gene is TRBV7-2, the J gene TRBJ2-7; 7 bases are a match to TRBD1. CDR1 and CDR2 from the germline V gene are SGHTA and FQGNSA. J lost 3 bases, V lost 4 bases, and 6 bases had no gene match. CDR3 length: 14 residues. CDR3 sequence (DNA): TGTGCCAGCAGCTCCGGGACAGATTACTACGAGCAGTACTTC. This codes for CASSSGTDYYEQYF.

The CDR3 reads CASSLWTPGDSNQPQHF. CDR3 nucleotide sequence: TGTGCCAGCAGTTTATGGACCCCAGGGGATAGCAATCAGCCCCAGCATTTT. J is TRBJ1-5 and V is TRBV27; a possible D gene is TRBD1 (6 bases). The CDR3 covers 17 residues. Germline CDR1 is MNHEY and CDR2 is SMNVEV (reference sequence). Between the trimmed V and J ends, which lost 1 base and 0 bases, there was a span of 13 bases.

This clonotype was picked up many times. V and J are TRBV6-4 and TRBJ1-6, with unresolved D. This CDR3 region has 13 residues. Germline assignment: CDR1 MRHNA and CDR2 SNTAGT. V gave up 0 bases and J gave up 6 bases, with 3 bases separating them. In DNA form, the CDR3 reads TGTGCCAGCAGTGACTCGCCTAATTCACCCCTCCACTTT. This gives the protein CASSDSPNSPLHF.

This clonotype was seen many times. The CDR3 DNA follows: TGTGCCAGCAGCCCACGCTCGGGGGACGGCTACACCTTC. It codes for CASSPRSGDGYTF. The chain recombines TRBV7-2 with TRBJ1-2, with a weak D call TRBD1 (5 bases). Germline V gene lookup returns CDR1 SGHTA and CDR2 FQGNSA. V was clipped by 5 bases and J by 8 bases, with 15 bases between them. The CDR3 is 13 amino acids.

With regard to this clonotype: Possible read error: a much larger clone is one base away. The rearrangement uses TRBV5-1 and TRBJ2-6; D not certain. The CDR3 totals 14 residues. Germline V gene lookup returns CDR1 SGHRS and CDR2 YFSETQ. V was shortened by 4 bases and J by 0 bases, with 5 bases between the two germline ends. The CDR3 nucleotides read TGCGCCAGCAGCACACGCTCTGGGGCCAACGTCCTGACTTTC. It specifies CASSTRSGANVLTF.

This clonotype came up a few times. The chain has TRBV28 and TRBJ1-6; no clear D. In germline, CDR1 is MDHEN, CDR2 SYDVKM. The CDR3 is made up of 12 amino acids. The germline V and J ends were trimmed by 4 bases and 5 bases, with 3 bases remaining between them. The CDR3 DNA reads TGTGCCAGCAGTTCTCATAATTCACCCCTCCACTTT. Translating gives CASSSHNSPLHF.

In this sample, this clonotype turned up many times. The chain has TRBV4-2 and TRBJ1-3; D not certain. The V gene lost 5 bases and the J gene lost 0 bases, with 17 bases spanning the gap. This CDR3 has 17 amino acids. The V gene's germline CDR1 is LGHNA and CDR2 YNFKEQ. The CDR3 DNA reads TGTGCCAGCAGCGCCCGACGCTGGAATAACTCTGGAAACACCATATATTTT. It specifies CASSARRWNNSGNTIYF.

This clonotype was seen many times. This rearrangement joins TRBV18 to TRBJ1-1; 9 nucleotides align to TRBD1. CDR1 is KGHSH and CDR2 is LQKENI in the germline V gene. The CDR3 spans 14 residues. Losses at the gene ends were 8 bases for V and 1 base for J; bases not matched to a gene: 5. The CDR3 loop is CASNTGGANTEAFF. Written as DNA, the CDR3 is TGTGCCAGCAACACAGGGGGCGCGAACACTGAAGCTTTCTTT.

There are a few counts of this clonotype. The CDR3 region is CASRGKRNQPQHF. The CDR3 coding sequence is TGTGCCAGCAGGGGAAAGAGAAATCAGCCCCAGCATTTT. The chain links TRBV28 to TRBJ1-5; unclear D gene. The CDR3 is 13 residues long. CDR1 and CDR2 from the germline V gene are MDHEN and SYDVKM. Trimming pared 6 bases from V and 4 bases from J, leaving 10 bases between.

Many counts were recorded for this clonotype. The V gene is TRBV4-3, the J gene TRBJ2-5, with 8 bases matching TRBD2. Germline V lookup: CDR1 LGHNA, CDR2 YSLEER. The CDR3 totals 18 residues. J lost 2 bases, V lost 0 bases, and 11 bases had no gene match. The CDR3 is CASSQDRVGTREQETQYF. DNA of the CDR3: TGCGCCAGCAGCCAAGACCGAGTGGGGACTAGGGAGCAAGAGACCCAGTACTTC.

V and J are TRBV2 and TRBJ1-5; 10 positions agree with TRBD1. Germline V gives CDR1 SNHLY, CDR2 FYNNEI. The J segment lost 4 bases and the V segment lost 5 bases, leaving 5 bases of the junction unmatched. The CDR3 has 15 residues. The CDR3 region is CASSRQGALNQPQHF. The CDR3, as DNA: TGTGCCAGCAGTCGACAGGGGGCCTTGAATCAGCCCCAGCATTTT.

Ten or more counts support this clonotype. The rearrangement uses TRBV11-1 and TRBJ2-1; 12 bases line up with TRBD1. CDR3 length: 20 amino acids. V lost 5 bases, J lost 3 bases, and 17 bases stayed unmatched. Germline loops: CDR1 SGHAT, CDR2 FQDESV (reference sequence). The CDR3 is CASSPSGGTGGFSHYNEQFF. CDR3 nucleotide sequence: TGTGCCAGCAGCCCATCGGGGGGGACAGGGGGCTTTTCCCACTACAATGAGCAGTTCTTC.

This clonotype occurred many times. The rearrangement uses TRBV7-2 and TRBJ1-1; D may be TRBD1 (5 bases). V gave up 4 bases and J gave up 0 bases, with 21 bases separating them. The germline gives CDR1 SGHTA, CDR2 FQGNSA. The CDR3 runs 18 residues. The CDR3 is CASSSRGGGVPMNTEAFF. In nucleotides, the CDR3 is TGTGCCAGCAGCTCGAGGGGTGGAGGGGTGCCAATGAACACTGAAGCTTTCTTT.

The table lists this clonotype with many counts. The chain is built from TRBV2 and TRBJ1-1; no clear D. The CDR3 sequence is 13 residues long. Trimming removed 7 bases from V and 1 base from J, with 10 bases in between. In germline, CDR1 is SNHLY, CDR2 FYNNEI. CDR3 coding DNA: TGTGCCAGCAAGCCCGCGGGGAACACTGAAGCTTTCTTT. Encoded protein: CASKPAGNTEAFF.

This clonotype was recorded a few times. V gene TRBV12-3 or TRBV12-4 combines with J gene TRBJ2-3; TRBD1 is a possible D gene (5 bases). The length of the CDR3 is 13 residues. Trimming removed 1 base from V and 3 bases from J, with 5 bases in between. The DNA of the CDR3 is TGTGCCAGCAGTTTAGGACAGACAGATACGCAGTATTTT. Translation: CASSLGQTDTQYF.

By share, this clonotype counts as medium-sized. This CDR3 reads CASSQDWDGGGTDTQYF. CDR3 coding DNA: TGCGCCAGCAGCCAAGATTGGGACGGCGGAGGCACAGATACGCAGTATTTT. J is TRBJ2-3 and V is TRBV4-3, with D perhaps assigned TRBD1 or TRBD2 (5 bases each). V lost 0 bases to trimming and J lost 1 base, with 14 bases between them. The CDR3 spans 17 residues. The germline CDR1 and CDR2 sequences are LGHNA and YSLEER.

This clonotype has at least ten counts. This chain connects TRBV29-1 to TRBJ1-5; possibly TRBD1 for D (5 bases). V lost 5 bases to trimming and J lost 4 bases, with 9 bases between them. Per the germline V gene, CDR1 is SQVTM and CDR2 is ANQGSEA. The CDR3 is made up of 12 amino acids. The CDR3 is CSVQGENQPQHF. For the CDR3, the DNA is TGCAGCGTTCAGGGTGAAAATCAGCCCCAGCATTTT.

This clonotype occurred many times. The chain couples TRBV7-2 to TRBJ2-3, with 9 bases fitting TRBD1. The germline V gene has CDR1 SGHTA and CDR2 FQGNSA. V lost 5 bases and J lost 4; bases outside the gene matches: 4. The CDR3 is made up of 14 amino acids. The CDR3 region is CASSQDRGADTQYF. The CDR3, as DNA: TGTGCCAGCAGCCAGGACAGGGGAGCAGATACGCAGTATTTT.

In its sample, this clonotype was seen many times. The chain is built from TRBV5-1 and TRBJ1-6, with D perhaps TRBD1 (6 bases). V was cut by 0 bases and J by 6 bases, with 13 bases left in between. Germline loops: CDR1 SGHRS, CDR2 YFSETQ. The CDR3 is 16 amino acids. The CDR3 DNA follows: TGCGCCAGCAGCTTGGATCAGGGGTCGCCTAATTCACCCCTCCACTTT. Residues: CASSLDQGSPNSPLHF.

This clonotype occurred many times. This CDR3 reads CAINFQGGTEAFF. The CDR3 coding sequence is TGTGCCATCAATTTTCAGGGCGGCACTGAAGCTTTCTTT. J is TRBJ1-1 and V is TRBV10-3; D perhaps matches TRBD1 (5 bases). Per the germline V gene, CDR1 is ENHRY and CDR2 is SYGVKD. The V gene lost 7 bases and the J gene lost 4 bases, with 13 bases spanning the gap. This CDR3 region has 13 residues.

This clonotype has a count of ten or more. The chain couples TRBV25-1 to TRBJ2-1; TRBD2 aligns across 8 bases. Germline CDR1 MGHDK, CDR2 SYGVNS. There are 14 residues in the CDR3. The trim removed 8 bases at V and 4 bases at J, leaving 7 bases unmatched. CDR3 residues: CASAGGGPYNEQFF. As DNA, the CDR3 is TGTGCCAGCGCCGGGGGGGGCCCGTACAATGAGCAGTTCTTC. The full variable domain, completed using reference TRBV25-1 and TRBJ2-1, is EADIYQTPRYLVIGTGKKITLECSQTMGHDKMYWYQQDPGMELHLIHYSYGVNSTEKGDLSSESTVSRIRTEHFPLTLESARPSHTSQYLCASAGGGPYNEQFFGPGTRLTVL.

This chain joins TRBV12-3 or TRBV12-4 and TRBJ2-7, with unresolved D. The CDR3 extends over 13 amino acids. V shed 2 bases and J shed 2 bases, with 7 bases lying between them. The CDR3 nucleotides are TGTGCCAGCAGTTTAACCAACACCTACGAGCAGTACTTC. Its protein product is CASSLTNTYEQYF.

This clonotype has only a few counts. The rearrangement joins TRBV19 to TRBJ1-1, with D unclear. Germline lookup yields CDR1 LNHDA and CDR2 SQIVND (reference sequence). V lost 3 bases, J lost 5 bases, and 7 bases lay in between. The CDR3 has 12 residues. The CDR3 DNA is TGTGCCAGTAGTATCTCGTGGACTGAAGCTTTCTTT. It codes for CASSISWTEAFF.